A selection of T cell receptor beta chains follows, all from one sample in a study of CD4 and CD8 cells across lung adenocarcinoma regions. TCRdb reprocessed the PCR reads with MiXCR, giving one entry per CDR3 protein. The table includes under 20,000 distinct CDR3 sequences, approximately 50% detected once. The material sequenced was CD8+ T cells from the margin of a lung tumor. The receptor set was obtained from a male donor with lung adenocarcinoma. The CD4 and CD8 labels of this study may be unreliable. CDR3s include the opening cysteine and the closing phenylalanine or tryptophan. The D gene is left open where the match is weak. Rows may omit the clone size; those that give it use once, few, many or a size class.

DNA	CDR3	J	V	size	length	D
TGTGCCAGCAGTGAAGCGGGGCTGTGGGTCAGGAATATTCAGTATTTT	CASSEAGLWVRNIQYF	TRBJ2-3	TRBV6-1	-	16	-
TGTGCCAGCAGTGAGGGACACTCCTACGAGCAGTACTTC	CASSEGHSYEQYF	TRBJ2-7	TRBV6-1	many	13	-
TGTGCCAGCAGTTTTCCCCAAAGCTCCTACGATGAGCAGTTCTTC	CASSFPQSSYDEQFF	TRBJ2-1	TRBV27	-	15	-
TGTGCCACCAGTAGTTTGGGACGAGCGGAAGATACGCAGTATTTT	CATSSLGRAEDTQYF	TRBJ2-3	TRBV10-3	-	15	-
TGTGCCAGCCGGATCGGGACTAGCAGACACAATGAGCAGTTCTTC	CASRIGTSRHNEQFF	TRBJ2-1	TRBV6-1	-	15	TRBD2
TGTGCCAGCGGTGAGGGGTCAGGGGGGAGAAACATGCAGTATTTC	CASGEGSGGRNMQYF	TRBJ2-3	TRBV6-1	-	15	-
TGTGCCAGCAGCGAGCGGGGAGCGGGGCTGCGAGCCAAAGACACTCAGTACTTC	CASSERGAGLRAKDTQYF	TRBJ2-4	TRBV6-1	-	18	TRBD2
TGTGCCAGCAGTCCTGGCCGACTAGCTTCTGGGACAGAGACCCAGTATTTT	CASSPGRLASGTETQYF	TRBJ2-3	TRBV27	-	17	-
TGTGCCAGCAGGCCTTTCGAAGGCATTCAGTACTTC	CASRPFEGIQYF	TRBJ2-4	TRBV6-1	-	12	-
TGTGCCAGCGGGGGGGAAGGGGGCCGTGACCAAGAGACTCAGTACTTC	CASGGEGGRDQETQYF	TRBJ2-4	TRBV7-2	-	16	-
TGTGCCAGCAGTCAGACTAGCGGGAGCGTAGATACGCAGTATTTT	CASSQTSGSVDTQYF	TRBJ2-3	TRBV6-1	-	15	TRBD2
TGTGCCAGCAGGTGGAGGAATGAGCAGTTCTTC	CASRWRNEQFF	TRBJ2-1	TRBV25-1	few	11	-
TGCGCCAGCAGTCGCAGGACGGATACCGGGGAGCTGTTTTTT	CASSRRTDTGELFF	TRBJ2-2	TRBV10-1	-	14	-
TGTGCCAGCTCTCTGCTCCAGGGGTCGAACACTGAAGCTTTCTTT	CASSLLQGSNTEAFF	TRBJ1-1	TRBV6-1	few	15	-
TGTGCCAGCAGCCCCACAGGGGAGGGGGCTGAAGCTTTCTTT	CASSPTGEGAEAFF	TRBJ1-1	TRBV6-1	-	14	TRBD1
TGCGCCAGCAGCCAAGATCCGACCGGGACTAGCGGGAGTTTAAGGTACGAGCAGTACTTC	CASSQDPTGTSGSLRYEQYF	TRBJ2-7	TRBV4-1	few	20	TRBD2
TGTGCCAGCAGCCCGTATCTATTGGATTTTCGAATAACTGAAGCTTTCTTT	CASSPYLLDFRITEAFF	TRBJ1-1	TRBV6-1	-	17	-
TGTGCCAGCAGTGAAACAGGGAGGGCCGGGGAGCTGTTTTTT	CASSETGRAGELFF	TRBJ2-2	TRBV6-1	-	14	-
TGCAGCGTGTTTAGCCAGGCCGCTGGAAACACCATATATTTT	CSVFSQAAGNTIYF	TRBJ1-3	TRBV29-1	-	14	-
TGTGCCAGCAGTTTATCCGCCGGGGGCGGCTACACCTTC	CASSLSAGGGYTF	TRBJ1-2	TRBV27	medium-sized	13	-
TGTGCCAGCAGTGAAGCGCGATGGGGACCTAACTATGGCTACACCTTC	CASSEARWGPNYGYTF	TRBJ1-2	TRBV6-1	many	16	-
TGTGCCAGCACCGGACTAGCGGGAGGTGGCGAGCAGTACTTC	CASTGLAGGGEQYF	TRBJ2-7	TRBV6-1	-	14	TRBD2
TGTGCCAGCTCCTCTGGGCTGAGAGCCAAAGATACGCAGTACTTT	CASSSGLRAKDTQYF	TRBJ2-3	TRBV6-1	-	15	-
TGTGCCGGGGGGCCAGGGGGTGGGGCCAAAAACATTCAGTACTTC	CAGGPGGGAKNIQYF	TRBJ2-4	TRBV27	-	15	-
TGTGCGGGGCGTGGGGCCCGTGGCCAAGATACCCAGTACTTC	CAGRGARGQDTQYF	TRBJ2-5	TRBV10-3	-	14	-
TGCGCCAGCAGAACGGGAGGGCCATACACCGGGGAGCTGTTTTTT	CASRTGGPYTGELFF	TRBJ2-2	TRBV10-2	-	15	TRBD2
TGTGCCAGCAGGGGGAGGGGGGGCACAGATACGCAGTACTTC	CASRGRGGTDTQYF	TRBJ2-7	TRBV6-1	-	14	-
TGTGCCAGCAGTGAAGATTGGGACAGGGATTGGACCACCTTC	CASSEDWDRDWTTF	TRBJ1-2	TRBV6-1	-	14	TRBD1
TGTGCCAGCAGCCCGGACAGGGTGCATGAAAAACTGTTTTTT	CASSPDRVHEKLFF	TRBJ1-4	TRBV11-2	-	14	TRBD1
TGTGCCAGCAGTTTTGTGGGTGAAGCTTTCTTT	CASSFVGEAFF	TRBJ1-1	TRBV12-3/TRBV12-4	few	11	-
TGTGCCAGCGCGGGACGAGGGCAGGGTGGCCCAGATACGCAGTATTTT	CASAGRGQGGPDTQYF	TRBJ2-3	TRBV6-1	-	16	-
TGCGCCAGCAGCCCCGGGACCACGTTCAATGAGCAGTTCTTC	CASSPGTTFNEQFF	TRBJ2-1	TRBV10-1	few	14	-
TGTGCGAGCACAGGGGGTCGGGGCGACGATACGCAGTACTTC	CASTGGRGDDTQYF	TRBJ2-7	TRBV6-1	-	14	TRBD1
TGTGCCAGCAGCCCTCAGGGGATCTCCTACGAGCAGTACTTC	CASSPQGISYEQYF	TRBJ2-7	TRBV7-6	few	14	-
TGCGCCAGCACACACGCCAACACTGACTCTATCTTT	CASTHANTDSIF	TRBJ1-1	TRBV10-2	-	12	-
TGTGCCAGCAGTGGACCGCAGGCTGTGAGCACAAATACGCAGTATTTT	CASSGPQAVSTNTQYF	TRBJ2-3	TRBV6-1	-	16	-
TGTGCCACCAGTGAATTCGGACTAGCGGGGTTGGATGAGCAGTTCTTC	CATSEFGLAGLDEQFF	TRBJ2-1	TRBV24-1	-	16	TRBD2
TGTGCCAGCGGGGGGGCCGGGGGCGGGGACCGGGATACGCAGTACTTC	CASGGAGGGDRDTQYF	TRBJ2-5	TRBV6-1	-	16	-
TGTGCCAGCAGTTTAGTTATAGGGGGTGAAGCTTTCTTT	CASSLVIGGEAFF	TRBJ1-1	TRBV12-3/TRBV12-4	-	13	-
TGTGCCAGCAGTCCGGACGCTTTCTACAATGAGCAGTTCTTC	CASSPDAFYNEQFF	TRBJ2-1	TRBV12-3/TRBV12-4	-	14	-
TGTGCCATGGCCGGGACAGGGGCCCTGGTATCCTACAATGAGCAGTTCTTC	CAMAGTGALVSYNEQFF	TRBJ2-1	TRBV10-3	-	17	TRBD1
TGTGCCAGCAGGAGGGACAGGGGTGCCCCTAATGAAAAACTGTTTTTT	CASRRDRGAPNEKLFF	TRBJ1-4	TRBV6-1	-	16	TRBD1
TGCGCCGGGGGGCACGGGGGCCGTGGCCCAGAGACCCAGTACTTC	CAGGHGGRGPETQYF	TRBJ2-5	TRBV4-1	-	15	-
TGTGCCAGCAGCCCACGGACAGGGGGCAATGAGCAGTTCTTC	CASSPRTGGNEQFF	TRBJ2-1	TRBV11-3	-	14	TRBD1
TGCGGCAGGAGGCAAGGGGGCGTGGACCCAGAGACCCAGTATTTC	CGRRQGGVDPETQYF	TRBJ2-5	TRBV4-1	-	15	TRBD1
TGCAGTGCTCCTCCTTACGCTGAAGAGACCCAGTACTTC	CSAPPYAEETQYF	TRBJ2-5	TRBV20-1	-	13	-
TGTGCCATCGGGCGGCTAGCGACTAACAATGAGCAGTTCTTC	CAIGRLATNNEQFF	TRBJ2-1	TRBV10-3	-	14	-
TGTGCGGGGAGCGGAGCCGGAGACCGAGATACGCAGTACTTC	CAGSGAGDRDTQYF	TRBJ2-7	TRBV10-3	once	14	-
TGTGCCAGCAGGCTTAGCGGGACCGGCTACGAGCAGTACTTC	CASRLSGTGYEQYF	TRBJ2-7	TRBV6-1	many	14	TRBD2
TGTGCCAGCAGTGAATGGGGCATTCAGAACACCGGGGAGCTGTTTTTT	CASSEWGIQNTGELFF	TRBJ2-2	TRBV25-1	-	16	-
TGCGCCAGCAGTGAGTCAGGGTGGGATAGCTCCTACGAGCAGTACTTC	CASSESGWDSSYEQYF	TRBJ2-7	TRBV10-1	many	16	-